This TCR beta chain derives from a study of T cell repertoires in cytomegalovirus infection (dated by TCRdb to about 2019). The study in broad terms: Alongside well-studied HLA-B-restricted epitopes, the peptide stimulations were aimed at recently identified HLA-C-restricted CMV epitopes, whose presentation resists viral immunomodulation. Donor HLA type was relevant to the analysis, as public TCR beta signatures indicated carriage of CMV infection together with the matching HLA type.

V and J lose 1 base and 2 bases, and a span of 15 bases separates them. Including cysteine and phenylalanine, the CDR3 has 16 amino acids. Just the 48-base CDR3 DNA is kept, in frame starting at base 1. CDR1 DFQATT and CDR2 SNEGSKA were looked up in the germline V gene (reference sequence). Concerning this clonotype itself: The specificity of this receptor is unknown. Base qualities are not provided; no much larger clone lies one nucleotide away.

This sample was sequenced with an Illumina HiSeq 1500. TCRdb took the public reads, trimmed them with fastp at Q25, ran MiXCR for clone calling and kept in-frame beta chains. CDR3 protein sequences are deduplicated, and each keeps its most common genes and DNA. Within this sample are hundreds of thousands of distinct CDR3 sequences, with about 42% of them counted one time only. The ten largest clones take up about 45% of the sample. Paper-wide results and their limitations: The ex vivo response was dominated by HLA-C-restricted CMV-specific TCR beta clonotypes, and the single most frequent clonotype in two of eight donors was supplied by these HLA-C-restricted clonotypes. Cumulative frequency of public TCR beta family members discriminated carriers of CMV infection plus the relevant HLA type in this cohort and an independent roughly 320-donor cohort.

The sample's treatment or condition, from its label and the paper: in vitro stimulation with specific CMV peptide epitopes to enrich CMV-specific T cells. This TCR came from a human donor in good health (CMV status not recorded). Some clones in this sample may be carry-over from other donors' samples. This chain joins TRBV20-1 to TRBJ2-1, with TRBD1 perhaps the D gene, on 6 matching bases. This specimen consisted of cultured PBMCs, obtained from culture after CMV antigen stimulation. The bases are TGCAGTGCTAGAGTGGCACAGGGCATCACCTACAATGAGCAGTTCTTC. Translated, this is CSARVAQGITYNEQFF.